The 10 T cell receptor beta chains below were found in one sample sequenced in a study of cytomegalovirus exposure and HLA in healthy donors. It was with 60 Vbeta and 13 Jbeta primers that the PCR ran. Assay: immunoSEQ multiplex PCR; the TCRdb copy retains only in-frame clones and omits some. The sample lists roughly 180,000 clones; 80% were seen once. The sample was PBMCs. These receptors were taken from a girl aged 5-17 years in good health and CMV-seropositive.

The sample holds one count of this clone. This sequence joins TRBV30 and TRBJ2-7; TRBD1 matches 7 bases. Germline values: CDR1 GTSNPN, CDR2 SVGIG (reference sequence). The CDR3 length is 14 residues. V lost 2 bases, J lost 0 bases, and 4 bases stayed unmatched. The CDR3, as DNA: TGTGCCTGGAGTCTGGGGGACAGCTCCTACGAGCAGTACTTC. Translating it yields CAWSLGDSSYEQYF.

V gene TRBV25-1 combines with J gene TRBJ1-2; D call uncertain. The CDR3 totals 13 residues. Per the germline V gene, CDR1 is MGHDK and CDR2 is SYGVNS. The V and J ends lost 4 bases and 4 bases respectively, with 10 bases between them. The CDR3 sequence: CASSATRIYGYTF. The CDR3, as DNA: TGTGCCAGCAGTGCTACCAGGATCTATGGCTACACCTTC.

The chain recombines TRBV6-6 with TRBJ1-1; perhaps TRBD1 as D (5 bases). The germline V gene encodes CDR1 MNHNY and CDR2 SVGAGI (reference sequence). Trimming pared 7 bases from V and 0 bases from J, leaving 15 bases between. This CDR3 is 15 amino acids long. As DNA, the CDR3 is TGTGCCAGCACCGGGGGGGGGAACATGAACACTGAAGCTTTCTTT. The encoded protein is CASTGGGNMNTEAFF.

The sample holds one count of this clone. This chain links TRBV18 with TRBJ1-5; 7 nucleotides align to TRBD1. The CDR3 covers 16 residues. Germline V CDR1 and CDR2: KGHSH, LQKENI. V gave up 3 bases and J gave up 6 bases; unmatched junction bases: 11. In DNA, the CDR3 is TGTGCCAGCTCACCCTCGACAGGGCAAGGGGGTCAGCCCCAGCATTTT. Translation: CASSPSTGQGGQPQHF.

The gene calls are TRBV10-3 and TRBJ2-5, with 10 bases that match TRBD1. V dropped 8 bases and J dropped 5; count of bases not matched to a gene: 8. CDR3 length equals 14 residues. Germline V gene data show CDR1 as ENHRY and CDR2 as SYGVKD. The CDR3 loop is CAIGGQGIEETQYF. CDR3 sequence (DNA): TGTGCCATCGGGGGACAGGGGATTGAGGAGACCCAGTACTTC.

A word on this clone: The germline gene is not matched at one end of the junction; a read error may be the cause. The CDR3, as DNA: TGTGCCAGCAGCACAGACTTCACCGGGGAGCTGTTCTTT. It specifies CASSTDFTGELFF. The chain is built from TRBV7-2 and TRBJ2-2, with a possible D match to TRBD2 (5 bases). Germline CDR1 SGHTA, CDR2 FQGNSA. CDR3 length: 13 residues.

The genes are TRBV4-1 and TRBJ2-7; 7 positions agree with TRBD2. The CDR3 runs 14 residues. Germline values: CDR1 MGHRA, CDR2 YSYEKL. V lost 5 bases and J lost 3; bases outside the gene matches: 7. The CDR3 DNA reads as TGCGCCAGCAGCATGACTAGCCTAAACTACGAGCAGTACTTC. Encoded protein: CASSMTSLNYEQYF.

This clone was recorded a few times. This chain joins TRBV11-2 and TRBJ2-7, with a tentative D call TRBD1 (6 bases). This CDR3 comprises 15 residues. Per the germline V gene, CDR1 is SGHAT and CDR2 is FQNNGV. V was pared by 2 bases and J by 3 bases, with 14 bases between. The CDR3 sequence: CASSLTRTDFYEQYF. The CDR3 nucleotides are TGTGCCAGCAGCTTAACCCGGACAGACTTCTACGAGCAGTACTTC.

DNA for the CDR3: TGTGCCAGCAGACGACAGGGGATGAGCACTGAAGCTTTCTTT. The encoded protein is CASRRQGMSTEAFF. The rearrangement uses TRBV6-5 and TRBJ1-1, with 8 bases fitting TRBD1. V shed 6 bases, J shed 4 bases, and the junction held 7 bases outside the gene matches. The CDR3 is made up of 14 amino acids. Germline-derived CDR1 and CDR2 are MNHEY and SVGAGI.

This clone was counted a few times. The gene calls are TRBV5-1 and TRBJ2-2; no firm D call. The CDR3 is 17 residues long. Trimming removed 1 base at V and 1 base at J, with 14 bases between. Germline values: CDR1 SGHRS, CDR2 YFSETQ. CDR3 protein: CASSLTAVVGNTGELFF. CDR3 in DNA: TGCGCCAGCAGCTTGACCGCGGTTGTGGGGAACACCGGGGAGCTGTTTTTT.